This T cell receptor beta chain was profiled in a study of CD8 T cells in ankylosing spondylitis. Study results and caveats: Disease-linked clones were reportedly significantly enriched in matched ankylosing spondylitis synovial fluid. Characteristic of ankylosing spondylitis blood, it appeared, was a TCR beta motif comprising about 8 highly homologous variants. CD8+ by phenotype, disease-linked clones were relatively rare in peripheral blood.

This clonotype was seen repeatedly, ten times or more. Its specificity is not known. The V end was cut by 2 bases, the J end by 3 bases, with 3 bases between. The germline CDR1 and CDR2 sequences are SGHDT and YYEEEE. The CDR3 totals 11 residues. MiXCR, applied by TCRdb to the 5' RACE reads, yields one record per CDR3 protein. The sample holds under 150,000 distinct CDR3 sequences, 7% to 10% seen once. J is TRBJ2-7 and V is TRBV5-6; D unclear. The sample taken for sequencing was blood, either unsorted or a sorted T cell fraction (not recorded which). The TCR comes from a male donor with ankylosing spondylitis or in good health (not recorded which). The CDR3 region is CASSFLYEQYF. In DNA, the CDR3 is TGTGCCAGCAGCTTCCTCTACGAGCAGTACTTC.